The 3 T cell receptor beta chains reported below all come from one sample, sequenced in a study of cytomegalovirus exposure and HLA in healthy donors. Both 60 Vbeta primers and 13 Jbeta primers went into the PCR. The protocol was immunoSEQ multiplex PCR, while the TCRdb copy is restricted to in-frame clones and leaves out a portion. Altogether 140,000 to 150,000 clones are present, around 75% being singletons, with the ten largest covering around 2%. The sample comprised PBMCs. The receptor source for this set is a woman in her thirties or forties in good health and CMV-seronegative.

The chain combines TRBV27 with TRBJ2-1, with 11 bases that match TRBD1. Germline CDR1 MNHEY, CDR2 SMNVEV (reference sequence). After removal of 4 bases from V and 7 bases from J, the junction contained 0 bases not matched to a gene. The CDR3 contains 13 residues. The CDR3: CASSWDRGNEQFF. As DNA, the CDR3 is TGTGCCAGCAGTTGGGACAGGGGGAATGAGCAGTTCTTC.

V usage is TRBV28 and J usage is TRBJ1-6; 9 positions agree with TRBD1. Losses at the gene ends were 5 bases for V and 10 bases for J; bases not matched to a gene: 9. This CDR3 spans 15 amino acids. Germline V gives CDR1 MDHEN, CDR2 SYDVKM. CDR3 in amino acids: CASSPTTGGISPLHF. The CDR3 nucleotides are TGTGCCAGCAGTCCAACGACAGGGGGGATCTCACCCCTCCACTTT. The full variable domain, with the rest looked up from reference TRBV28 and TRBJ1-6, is DVKVTQSSRYLVKRTGEKVFLECVQDMDHENMFWYRQDPGLGLRLIYFSYDVKMKEKGDIPEGYSVSREKKERFSLILESASTNQTSMYLCASSPTTGGISPLHFGNGTRLTVT.

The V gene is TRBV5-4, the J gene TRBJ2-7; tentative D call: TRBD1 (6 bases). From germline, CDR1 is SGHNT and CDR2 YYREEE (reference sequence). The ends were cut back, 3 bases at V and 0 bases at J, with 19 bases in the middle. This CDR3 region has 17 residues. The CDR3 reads CASSSGRDTQRSYEQYF. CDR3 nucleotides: TGTGCCAGCAGCTCTGGTCGGGACACACAACGCTCCTACGAGCAGTACTTC.